The present T cell receptor beta chain was sequenced within a study of regulatory T cells in long-lasting Graves disease. Looking at the study overall: Graves' patients, diagnosed recently, had received antithyroid drugs under 3 months. Study-level results: New patients shared fewer public clonotypes (roughly 1,000) than persistent patients did (around 2,900). There were preferences for TRBV28, TRBJ1-2 and TRBJ2-5 in persistent disease.

CDR3 length: 18 amino acids. The junction had 14 bases not matched to a gene; V was cut back by 5 bases and J by 6 bases. Per the germline V gene, CDR1 is MDHEN and CDR2 is SYDVKM. Time point: newly diagnosed GD, antithyroid drugs for less than 3 months. TCR sequences were obtained from RNA taken from PBMCs. Turning to this clonotype: Its target is unknown. This may be a read error, as it is one base from a much larger clone.

Arm-PCR of CDR3 regions and iRepertoire HTBI primers were used to build TCR beta libraries. TCRdb re-called the multiplex PCR reads with MiXCR, one entry per CDR3 protein. The data show 250,000 or so distinct CDR3 sequences, with over 20% seen just once and around 13% held by the top ten. The sample here was peripheral blood mononuclear cells (PBMCs), taken at new diagnosis, from a patient treated with antithyroid drugs. The receptor's source is a female donor with Graves disease. The V and J genes are TRBV28 and TRBJ2-1, with TRBD2 identical over 12 bases. The CDR3 is CASSTLAGGWEAPNEQFF. The CDR3 region has the DNA TGTGCCAGCAGTACACTAGCGGGAGGTTGGGAGGCTCCCAATGAGCAGTTCTTC.